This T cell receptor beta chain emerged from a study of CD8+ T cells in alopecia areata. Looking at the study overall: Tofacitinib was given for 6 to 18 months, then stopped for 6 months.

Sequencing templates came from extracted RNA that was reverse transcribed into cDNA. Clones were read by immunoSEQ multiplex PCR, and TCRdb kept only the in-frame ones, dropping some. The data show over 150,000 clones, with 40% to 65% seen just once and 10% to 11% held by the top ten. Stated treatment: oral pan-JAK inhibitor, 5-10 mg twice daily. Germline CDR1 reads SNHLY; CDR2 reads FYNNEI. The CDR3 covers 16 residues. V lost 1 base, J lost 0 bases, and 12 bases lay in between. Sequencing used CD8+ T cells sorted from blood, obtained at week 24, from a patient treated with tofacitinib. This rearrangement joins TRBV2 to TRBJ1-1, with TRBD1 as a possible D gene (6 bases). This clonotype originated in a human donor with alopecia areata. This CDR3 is CASSEDGGLMNTEAFF. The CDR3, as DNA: TGTGCCAGCAGTGAAGATGGGGGGCTCATGAACACTGAAGCTTTCTTT.